A selection of T cell receptor beta chains follows, all from one sample in a study of T cell responses to AZD1222 COVID-19 vaccine. Profiled with immunoSEQ multiplex PCR; TCRdb holds only in-frame clones, not every one. The sample has around 150,000 clones, more than 85% seen once. The specimen was peripheral blood, collected 28 days after the second AZD1222 dose. The receptors originated from an adult who received the AZD1222 COVID-19 vaccine. CDR3s include the opening cysteine and the closing phenylalanine or tryptophan. D genes are given only for firm matches. A clone size is listed for some rows: how often the clone was seen (once, few, many), or a class if it is expanded.

J gene,V gene,D gene,clone size,CDR3 protein,CDR3 DNA
TRBJ1-4,TRBV4-1,.,.,CASSQPRLRELFF,TGCGCCAGCAGCCAACCAAGACTTCGAGAACTGTTTTTT
TRBJ1-2,TRBV6-5,.,.,CASSRPPGLNYGYTF,TGTGCCAGCAGTAGACCTCCGGGACTCAACTATGGCTACACCTTC
TRBJ1-5,TRBV19,TRBD1,.,CASSSRDRGQPQHF,TGTGCCAGTAGTTCCCGGGACAGGGGCCAGCCCCAGCATTTT
TRBJ1-5,TRBV21-1,.,.,CASSPQGHINQPQHF,TGTGCCAGCAGCCCACAGGGCCACATCAATCAGCCCCAGCATTTT
TRBJ2-7,TRBV27,.,.,CASSPGWTTYEQYF,TGTGCCAGCAGCCCTGGATGGACAACCTACGAGCAGTACTTC
TRBJ2-1,TRBV4-2,TRBD2,.,CASSLLPSLLAGGRGEFF,TGTGCCAGCAGCCTCTTACCCTCGTTGCTAGCGGGAGGCCGGGGGGAGTTCTTC
TRBJ2-6,TRBV4-1,.,.,CASSQEQSTGANVLTF,TGCGCCAGCAGCCAAGAGCAGTCCACTGGGGCCAACGTCCTGACTTTC
TRBJ1-2,TRBV9,TRBD1,.,CASSVGGTGDRNYGYTF,TGTGCCAGCAGCGTAGGAGGGACAGGGGACCGTAACTATGGCTACACCTTC
TRBJ1-2,TRBV6-6,.,.,CASSRDIYGYTF,TGTGCCAGCAGCCGGGACATCTATGGCTACACCTTC
TRBJ2-7,TRBV2,.,.,CASSEPREYYEQYF,TGTGCCAGCAGTGAACCTAGGGAATACTACGAGCAGTACTTC
TRBJ1-5,TRBV3-1/TRBV3-2,.,.,CASSHQGTSNQPQHF,TGTGCCAGCAGCCACCAGGGGACGAGCAATCAGCCCCAGCATTTT
TRBJ2-2,TRBV7-9,TRBD2,.,CASSPGGGTGELFF,TGTGCCAGCAGCCCCGGGGGGGGCACCGGGGAGCTGTTTTTT
TRBJ2-3,TRBV28,.,.,CASSWASGAPRAGTQYF,TGTGCCAGCAGTTGGGCTAGTGGGGCTCCGAGGGCGGGTACGCAGTATTTT
TRBJ1-1,TRBV6-5,TRBD1,.,CASTPPGGFAEAFF,TGTGCCAGCACCCCCCCAGGGGGGTTCGCTGAAGCTTTCTTT
TRBJ1-1,TRBV4-1,.,once,CASSQERGEAFF,TGCGCCAGCAGCCAAGAAAGGGGTGAAGCTTTCTTT
TRBJ2-3,TRBV24-1,TRBD2,once,CATSDELAEGGTDTQYF,TGTGCCACCAGTGATGAACTAGCGGAGGGGGGAACAGATACGCAGTATTTT
TRBJ2-7,TRBV5-1,.,.,CASSPGTSREQYF,TGCGCCAGCAGCCCCGGGACCTCAAGGGAGCAGTACTTC
TRBJ2-1,TRBV19,.,.,CASKAGAKTYNEQFF,TGTGCCAGTAAGGCGGGGGCGAAAACTTACAATGAGCAGTTCTTC
TRBJ2-5,TRBV7-2,TRBD1,.,CASSLGQGAETQYF,TGTGCCAGCAGCTTAGGGCAGGGGGCAGAGACCCAGTACTTC
TRBJ2-7,TRBV27,TRBD1,.,CASSIPGQGLPTGGYEQYF,TGTGCCAGCAGTATTCCGGGACAGGGGCTACCAACAGGCGGCTACGAGCAGTACTTC
TRBJ2-2,TRBV5-4,.,.,CASSLDWNTGELFF,TGTGCCAGCAGCTTGGACTGGAACACCGGGGAGCTGTTTTTT
TRBJ2-1,TRBV19,TRBD1,.,CASSDNRGGYNEQFF,TGTGCCAGTAGCGACAACAGGGGCGGATACAATGAGCAGTTCTTC
TRBJ1-3,TRBV18,.,.,CASSPQSPGNGNTIYF,TGTGCCAGCTCACCACAATCTCCAGGGAACGGAAACACCATATATTTT
TRBJ2-2,TRBV27,TRBD1,.,CASSLLGTGGTGELFF,TGTGCCAGCAGTTTGCTAGGGACAGGGGGCACCGGGGAGCTGTTTTTT
TRBJ2-3,TRBV5-1,.,.,CASRRQDTQYF,TGCGCCAGCAGAAGACAGGATACGCAGTATTTT
TRBJ1-2,TRBV4-3,.,.,CASSRQATAGAGYTF,TGCGCCAGCAGCCGCCAAGCAACAGCAGGGGCCGGCTACACCTTC
TRBJ1-6,TRBV2,.,.,CASMQGLRNSPLHF,TGTGCCAGCATGCAGGGGCTAAGAAATTCACCCCTCCACTTT
TRBJ2-1,TRBV11-1,TRBD2,once,CAVAGGNEQFF,TGTGCCGTCGCGGGAGGCAATGAGCAGTTCTTC
TRBJ1-1,TRBV23-1,.,.,CASSQGSGKGNTEAFF,TGCGCCAGCAGTCAAGGGTCAGGCAAGGGGAACACTGAAGCTTTCTTT
TRBJ1-2,TRBV6-5,.,.,CASSYGQGNYGYTF,TGTGCCAGCAGTTACGGGCAGGGGAACTATGGCTACACCTTC
TRBJ1-1,TRBV2,TRBD1,.,CASSDQGGEVTEAFF,TGTGCCAGCAGTGATCAGGGGGGAGAGGTAACTGAAGCTTTCTTT
TRBJ2-7,TRBV20-1,.,.,CSVQGFYEQYF,TGCAGTGTTCAGGGGTTCTACGAGCAGTACTTC
TRBJ1-5,TRBV12-3/TRBV12-4,.,.,CASSSAKGQPQHF,TGTGCCAGCAGTTCTGCAAAGGGTCAGCCCCAGCATTTT
TRBJ1-4,TRBV4-1,TRBD1,.,CASSADRAEKLFF,TGCGCCAGCAGCGCCGACAGGGCTGAAAAACTGTTTTTT
TRBJ1-2,TRBV19,TRBD1,.,CASRTPGQGDYGYTF,TGTGCCAGCCGCACTCCGGGACAGGGTGACTATGGCTACACCTTC
TRBJ1-6,TRBV5-6,.,.,CASSFQATSPLHF,TGTGCCAGCAGCTTTCAGGCTACATCACCCCTCCACTTT
TRBJ1-5,TRBV7-2,TRBD1,.,CASSLVRQGVHQPQHF,TGTGCCAGCAGCTTAGTCCGACAGGGTGTCCACCAGCCCCAGCATTTT
TRBJ1-2,TRBV18,TRBD1,.,CASSPDRLGGYTF,TGTGCCAGCTCACCGGACAGGCTTGGCGGCTACACCTTC
TRBJ2-5,TRBV9,.,.,CASSVEGKTQYF,TGTGCCAGCAGTGTCGAGGGGAAGACCCAGTACTTC
TRBJ2-1,TRBV2,TRBD2,.,CASGGLAGNYNEQFF,TGTGCCAGCGGGGGACTAGCGGGAAACTACAATGAGCAGTTCTTC
TRBJ2-2,TRBV12-3/TRBV12-4,.,once,CASSRRTGGELFF,TGTGCCAGCAGCCGAAGAACAGGCGGGGAGCTGTTTTTT
TRBJ2-1,TRBV28,TRBD2,.,CATAGEKTYNEQFF,TGTGCCACCGCGGGAGAGAAGACCTACAATGAGCAGTTCTTC
TRBJ1-4,TRBV2,.,.,CASSVRADEKLFF,TGTGCCAGCAGTGTTCGGGCAGATGAAAAACTGTTTTTT
TRBJ1-3,TRBV7-2,.,.,CASSEGSPGNTIYF,TGTGCCAGCAGCGAGGGTTCTCCTGGAAACACCATATATTTT
TRBJ1-2,TRBV5-5,.,.,CASSLNFDYGYTF,TGTGCCAGCAGCTTGAACTTCGACTATGGCTACACCTTC
TRBJ1-2,TRBV2,TRBD1,.,CASSHDRVYTF,TGTGCCAGCAGCCACGACAGGGTCTACACCTTC
TRBJ2-3,TRBV28,TRBD2,.,CASSPTSGSTDTQYF,TGTGCCAGCAGCCCTACTAGCGGGAGCACAGATACGCAGTATTTT
TRBJ2-5,TRBV4-3,.,.,CASSLGLATLRGTQYF,TGCGCCAGCAGCCTTGGTCTAGCGACCTTGCGAGGGACCCAGTACTTC
TRBJ1-2,TRBV4-1,.,.,CASSQEDGLAGSYGYTF,TGCGCCAGCAGCCAAGAAGATGGTCTGGCAGGGTCCTATGGCTACACCTTC
TRBJ2-1,TRBV4-3,.,.,CASSQDRNEQFF,TGCGCCAGCAGCCAAGATCGCAATGAGCAGTTCTTC